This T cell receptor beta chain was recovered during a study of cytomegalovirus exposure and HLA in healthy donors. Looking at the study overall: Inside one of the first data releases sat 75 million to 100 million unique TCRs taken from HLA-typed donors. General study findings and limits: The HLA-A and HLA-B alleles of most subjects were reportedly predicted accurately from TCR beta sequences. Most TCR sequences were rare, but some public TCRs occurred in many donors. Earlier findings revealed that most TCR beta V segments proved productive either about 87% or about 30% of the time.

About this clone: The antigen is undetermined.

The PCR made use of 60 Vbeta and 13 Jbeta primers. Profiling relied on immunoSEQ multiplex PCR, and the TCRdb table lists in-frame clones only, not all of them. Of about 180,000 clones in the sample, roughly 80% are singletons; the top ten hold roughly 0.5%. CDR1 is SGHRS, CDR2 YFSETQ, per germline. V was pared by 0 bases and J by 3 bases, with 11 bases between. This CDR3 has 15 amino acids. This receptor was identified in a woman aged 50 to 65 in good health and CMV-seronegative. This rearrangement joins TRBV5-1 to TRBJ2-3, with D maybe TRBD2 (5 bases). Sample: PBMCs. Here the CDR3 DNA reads TGCGCCAGCAGCTTGGTCGGGGTTCCTACAGATACGCAGTATTTT. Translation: CASSLVGVPTDTQYF.